The entry that follows covers one T cell receptor beta chain sequence. Its antigen is not identified. The data were obtained in a study of a mutant IDH1 vaccine in newly diagnosed glioma. About the research overall: Investigators started vaccination 4-6 weeks after radiotherapy alone, or with temozolomide cycles. Radiotherapy, temozolomide, or both had been given previously, and both were given to most. Treated patients, averaging approximately 40 years, were roughly 62% male and about 40% female.

The CDR3 contains 14 residues. Trimming removed 3 bases from V and 1 base from J; junction bases left unmatched: 1. The germline V gene has CDR1 KGHSH and CDR2 LQKENI. The sample's time point: week 47, end of study. Alongside topical imiquimod, each dose of vaccine comprised 300 ug of mutant IDH1 20-mer peptide. The study gave patients eight vaccinations in weeks 1, 3, 5, 7, 11, 15, 19, 23. The assay was immunoSEQ multiplex PCR, and TCRdb's table has in-frame clones only and misses some. This table has almost 95,000 clones, around 92% appearing once. The chain couples TRBV18 to TRBJ1-1; 8 nucleotides align to TRBD1. The material was PBMCs, obtained from a glioma patient whose treatment included an IDH1 peptide vaccine. The clonotype was recovered from a woman aged 45-65 years with glioma. Here the CDR3 reads CASSPGTGNTEAFF. The CDR3, as DNA: TGTGCCAGCTCACCGGGGACAGGGAACACTGAAGCTTTCTTT.